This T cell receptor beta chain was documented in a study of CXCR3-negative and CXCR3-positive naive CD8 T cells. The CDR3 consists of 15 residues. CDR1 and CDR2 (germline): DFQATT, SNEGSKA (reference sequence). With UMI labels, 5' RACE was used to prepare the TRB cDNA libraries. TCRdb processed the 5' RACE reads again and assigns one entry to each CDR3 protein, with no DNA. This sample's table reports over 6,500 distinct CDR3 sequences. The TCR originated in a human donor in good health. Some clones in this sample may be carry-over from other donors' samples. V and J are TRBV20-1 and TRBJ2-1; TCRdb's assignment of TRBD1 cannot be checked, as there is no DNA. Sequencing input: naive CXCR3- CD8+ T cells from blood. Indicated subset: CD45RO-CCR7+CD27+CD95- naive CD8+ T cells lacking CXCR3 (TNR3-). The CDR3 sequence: CSARTGDRLYNEQFF.